This T cell receptor (beta chain) was observed in a study of beta chain features in type 1 diabetes. The germline gives CDR1 LNHDA, CDR2 SQIVND (reference sequence). V lost 3 bases, J lost 7 bases, and 12 bases lay in between. This CDR3 comprises 14 residues. For this clone: Its antigen remains unidentified.

What was sequenced were expressed TCRB transcripts, since all of the isolated RNA had been reverse transcribed. Some clones are missing from TCRdb's copy, which holds only in-frame ones; the method was immunoSEQ multiplex PCR. The sample contains roughly 380,000 clones, about 20% of which appear only once. Overall study results and limits: A greater similarity of naive, central memory and Treg TCRB repertoires was seen among patients than among healthy donors. Whether TCRB rearrangement is influenced by HLA type went unresolved here. Moderately but significantly shorter TCRB CDR3s were found in Type 1 diabetes patients in all four CD4+ subsets. Diminished insertions and augmented deletions at VDJ junctions characterized type 1 diabetes patients.

The clonotype comes from a woman under 30 in good health. The V call is TRBV19, the J call TRBJ1-4, with a possible D match to TRBD1 (6 bases). The sample taken for sequencing was naive CD4+ T cells from blood. The CDR3 DNA follows: TGTGCCAGTAGTATGGAACAGGGATTTGAAAAACTGTTTTTT. It encodes CASSMEQGFEKLFF.